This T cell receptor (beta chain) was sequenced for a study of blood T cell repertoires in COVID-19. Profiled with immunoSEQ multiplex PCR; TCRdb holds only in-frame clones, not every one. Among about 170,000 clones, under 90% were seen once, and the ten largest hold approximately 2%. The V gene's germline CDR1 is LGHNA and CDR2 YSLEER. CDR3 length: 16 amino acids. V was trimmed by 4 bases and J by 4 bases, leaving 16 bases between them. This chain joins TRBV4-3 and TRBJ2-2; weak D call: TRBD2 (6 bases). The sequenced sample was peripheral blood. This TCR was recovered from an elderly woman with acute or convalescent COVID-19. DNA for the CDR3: TGCGCCAGCAGCCTAGGACGGGAGCCCGGCACCGGGGAGCTGTTTTTT. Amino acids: CASSLGREPGTGELFF.